Described below is a single TCR beta chain sequence and its context. This clone appeared a single time. The target of this receptor is not known. One base away there is no much larger clone; base qualities are not given. These data originate in a study of blood T cell repertoires in COVID-19 (dated by TCRdb to the early 2020s). Some background on the complete study: Samples covering the acute and convalescent phases of COVID-19 were provided by collaborators in the United States, Italy and Spain. Where HLA class I and class II types were available, the types were taken from metadata supplied by the sample provider, not from assay-based typing. A freely available public database, intended as a resource for researchers studying the immune response to SARS-CoV-2, is where the repertoires were released. Subjects who had been exposed to COVID-19, were actively infected with it, or had recovered from it provided the deeply sampled blood TCRbeta repertoires that made up the dataset. Samples were obtained from the ongoing ImmuneRACE study (first 160 participants) and from approximately 1,200 subjects provided by 6 global collaborators. The material from the prospective study consisted of cDNA or gDNA derived from T cells, B-cell-depleted T cells, or PBMCs. Sample metadata almost always included a de-identified subject ID, COVID-19 status, age in years and sex. The paper's findings and limits, for the study overall: The amount of clinical and demographic metadata varied by source and participant and was provided uncurated.

The CDR3 starts with the cysteine, ends with the phenylalanine, and has 12 residues. Left in the record is the CDR3 DNA by itself, 36 bases read in frame from the first base. CDR1 SQVTM and CDR2 ANQGSEA were looked up in the germline V gene. V sheds 5 bases and J sheds 8 bases, leaving 12 bases between their ends. Each collaborating institution followed its own protocols to collect whole blood in K2EDTA tubes. For TCRbeta analysis, collaborators shipped samples as frozen whole blood, isolated PBMCs, or DNA extracted from either of those sample types. TCRbeta CDR3 regions were amplified from genomic DNA by means of the immunoSEQ Assay, a bias-controlled multiplex PCR. In the original analysis: Nucleated cell counts per sample were estimated from amplification of reference gene primers within the assay. Sequence reads were collapsed and filtered to measure the absolute abundance of every unique TCRbeta CDR3 rearrangement. For each sample, productive Simpson clonality was calculated by taking the square root of Simpson's diversity index across productive rearrangements. TCRdb provides this immuneACCESS table in a form limited to in-frame rearrangements. Some clones are lacking; in checked studies, under half of them reflect an unresolved V gene, and why the rest are absent is not known. V and J calls plus clone size are reproduced from that table; the DNA served to infer D and trimming. The sample has roughly 230,000 clones on record, roughly 86% of them singletons. The top ten constitute 3.5% to 4.5% of the sample.

Sequencing used peripheral blood. Recombination linked TRBV29-1 to TRBJ2-2; no D gene call is confident. The TCR was taken from a man aged 50 to 59 with acute or convalescent COVID-19. CDR3 sequence: CSVFSSAGELFF. In nucleotide form, the sequence is TGCAGCGTTTTTAGTTCAGCGGGGGAGCTGTTTTTT.